The sequence of this T cell receptor (beta chain) was determined in a study of T cells in Graves' hyperthyroidism and ophthalmopathy. Uncontrolled infection, other autoimmune disease, pregnancy or lactation disqualified patients from enrolment. Researchers amplified the TCR beta CDR3 regions from RNA transcripts. First-round RT-PCR with HTBI primers amplified the TCR CDR3 region. TCRdb reanalysed the multiplex PCR reads using MiXCR and keeps one entry per CDR3 protein. The profile shows hundreds of thousands of distinct CDR3 sequences, just over 45% of them singletons. In germline, CDR1 is SGHAT, CDR2 FQNNGV. CDR3 length equals 11 residues. The V gene lost 3 bases and the J gene lost 10 bases, with 9 bases spanning the gap.

This clonotype originated in a woman younger than 35 with Graves' hyperthyroidism. Specimen: peripheral blood or thyroid tissue (not recorded which). The J gene is TRBJ2-5, the V gene TRBV11-2, with D perhaps TRBD2 (6 bases). The CDR3 region has the DNA TGTGCCAGCAGCTTGGAGGGGATCCAGTACTTC. It is translated as CASSLEGIQYF.